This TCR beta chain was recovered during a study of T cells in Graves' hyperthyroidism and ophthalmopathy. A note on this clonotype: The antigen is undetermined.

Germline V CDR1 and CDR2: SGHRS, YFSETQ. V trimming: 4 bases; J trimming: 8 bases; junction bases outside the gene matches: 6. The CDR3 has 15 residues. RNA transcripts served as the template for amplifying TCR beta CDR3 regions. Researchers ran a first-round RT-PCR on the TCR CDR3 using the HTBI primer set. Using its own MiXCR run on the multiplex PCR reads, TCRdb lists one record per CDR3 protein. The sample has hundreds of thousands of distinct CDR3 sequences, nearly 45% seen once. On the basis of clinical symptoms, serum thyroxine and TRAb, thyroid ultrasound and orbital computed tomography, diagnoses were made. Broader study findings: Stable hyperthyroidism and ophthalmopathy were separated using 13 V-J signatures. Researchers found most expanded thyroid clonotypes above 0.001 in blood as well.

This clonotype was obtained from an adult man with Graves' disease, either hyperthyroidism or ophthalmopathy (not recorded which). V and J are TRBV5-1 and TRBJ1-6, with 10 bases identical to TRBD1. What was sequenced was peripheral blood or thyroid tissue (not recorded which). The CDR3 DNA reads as TGCGCCAGCAGCGGGACAGGGGTCCTAGATTCACCCCTCCACTTT. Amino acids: CASSGTGVLDSPLHF.